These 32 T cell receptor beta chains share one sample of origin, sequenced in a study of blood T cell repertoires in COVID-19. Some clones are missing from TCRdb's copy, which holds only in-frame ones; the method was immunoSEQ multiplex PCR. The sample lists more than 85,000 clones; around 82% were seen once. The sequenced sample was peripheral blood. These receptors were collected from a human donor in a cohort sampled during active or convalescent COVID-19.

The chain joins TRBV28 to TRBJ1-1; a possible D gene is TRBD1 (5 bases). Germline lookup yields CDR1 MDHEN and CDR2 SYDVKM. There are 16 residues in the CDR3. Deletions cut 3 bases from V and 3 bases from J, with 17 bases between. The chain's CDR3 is CASSLSRVWGDTEAFF. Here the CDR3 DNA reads TGTGCCAGCAGTTTGAGCAGGGTCTGGGGGGACACTGAAGCTTTCTTT.

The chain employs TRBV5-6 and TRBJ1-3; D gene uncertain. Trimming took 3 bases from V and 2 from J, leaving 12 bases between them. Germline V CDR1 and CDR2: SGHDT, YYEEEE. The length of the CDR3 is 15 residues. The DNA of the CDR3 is TGTGCCAGCAGCTCCAGACTAATGCCTGGAAACACCATATATTTT. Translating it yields CASSSRLMPGNTIYF.

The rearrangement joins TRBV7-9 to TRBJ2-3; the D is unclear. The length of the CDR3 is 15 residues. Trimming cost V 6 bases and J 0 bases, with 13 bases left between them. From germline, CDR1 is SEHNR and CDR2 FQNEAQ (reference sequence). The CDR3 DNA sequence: TGTGCCAGCAGTCTGGCACTATCAAGCACAGATACGCAGTATTTT. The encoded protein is CASSLALSSTDTQYF.

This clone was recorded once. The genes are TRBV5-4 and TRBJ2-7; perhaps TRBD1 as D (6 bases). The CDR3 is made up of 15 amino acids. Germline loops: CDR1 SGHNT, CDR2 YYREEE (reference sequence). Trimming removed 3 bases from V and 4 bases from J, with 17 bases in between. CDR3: CASSSPGQTLYEQYF. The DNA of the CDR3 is TGTGCCAGCAGCTCGCCGGGACAAACATTGTACGAGCAGTACTTC.

The CDR3 DNA follows: TGTGCCAGCAGTTACTCGAACCGGTATAATTCACCCCTCCACTTT. Amino acid sequence: CASSYSNRYNSPLHF. This chain connects TRBV6-5 to TRBJ1-6, with D hard to call. Germline CDR1 reads MNHEY; CDR2 reads SVGAGI. This CDR3 spans 15 amino acids. With 0 bases removed from V and 4 bases from J, the gap between germline ends came to 7 bases.

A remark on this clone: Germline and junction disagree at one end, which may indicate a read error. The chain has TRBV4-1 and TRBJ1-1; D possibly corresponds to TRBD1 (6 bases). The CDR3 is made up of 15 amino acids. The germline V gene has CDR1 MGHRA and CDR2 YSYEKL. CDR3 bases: TGCGCCAGCAGCCCAAGGATTTTAGGGGACACCGAAGCTTTCTTT. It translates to CASSPRILGDTEAFF.

In nucleotides, the CDR3 is TGTGCCAGCAGTTTGAGGAATTCACCCCTCCACTTT. This sequence encodes CASSLRNSPLHF. V and J are TRBV6-4 and TRBJ1-6; D gene unclear. This CDR3 is 12 amino acids long. Germline loops: CDR1 MRHNA, CDR2 SNTAGT. Trimming took 5 bases from V and 7 from J, leaving 6 bases between them.

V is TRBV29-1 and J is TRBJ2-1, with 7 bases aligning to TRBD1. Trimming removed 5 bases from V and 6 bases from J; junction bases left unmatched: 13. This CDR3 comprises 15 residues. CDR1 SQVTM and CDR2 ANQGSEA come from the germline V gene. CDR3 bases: TGCAGCGTTAATAAAAAACAGGGGCGACGCAATGAGCAGTTCTTC. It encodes CSVNKKQGRRNEQFF.

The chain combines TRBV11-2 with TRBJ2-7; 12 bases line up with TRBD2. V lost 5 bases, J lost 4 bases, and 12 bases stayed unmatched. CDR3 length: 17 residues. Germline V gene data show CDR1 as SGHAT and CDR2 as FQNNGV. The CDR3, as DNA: TGTGCCAGCAGCCCCCACATCGGACTAGCGGGGTTATACGAGCAGTACTTC. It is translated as CASSPHIGLAGLYEQYF. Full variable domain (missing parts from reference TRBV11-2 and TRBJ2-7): EAGVAQSPRYKIIEKRQSVAFWCNPISGHATLYWYQQILGQGPKLLIQFQNNGVVDDSQLPKDRFSAERLKGVDSTLKIQPAKLEDSAVYLCASSPHIGLAGLYEQYFGPGTRLTVT.

The CDR3 sequence: CASSSQGVGELFF. CDR3 nucleotides: TGTGCCAGCAGTTCCCAGGGTGTCGGGGAGCTGTTTTTT. The chain links TRBV2 to TRBJ2-2; D perhaps matches TRBD1 (5 bases). The germline V gene encodes CDR1 SNHLY and CDR2 FYNNEI. Trimming took off 5 bases at V and 7 bases at J, with 11 bases between the two ends. The CDR3 has 13 amino acids. Complete variable domain (other parts from reference TRBV2 and TRBJ2-2): EPEVTQTPSHQVTQMGQEVILRCVPISNHLYFYWYRQILGQKVEFLVSFYNNEISEKSEIFDDQFSVERPDGSNFTLKIRSTKLEDSAMYFCASSSQGVGELFFGEGSRLTVL.

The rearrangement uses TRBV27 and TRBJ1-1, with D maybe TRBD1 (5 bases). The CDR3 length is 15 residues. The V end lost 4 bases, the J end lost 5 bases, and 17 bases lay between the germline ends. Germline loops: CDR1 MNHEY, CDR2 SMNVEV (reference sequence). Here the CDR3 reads CASSSRGAWGTEAFF. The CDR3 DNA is TGTGCCAGCAGTTCCCGCGGGGCCTGGGGGACTGAAGCTTTCTTT.

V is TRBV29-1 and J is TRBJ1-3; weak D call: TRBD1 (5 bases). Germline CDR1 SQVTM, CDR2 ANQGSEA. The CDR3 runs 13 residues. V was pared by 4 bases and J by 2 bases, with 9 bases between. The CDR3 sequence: CSVVSGAGNTIYF. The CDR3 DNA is TGCAGCGTTGTATCGGGGGCTGGAAACACCATATATTTT.

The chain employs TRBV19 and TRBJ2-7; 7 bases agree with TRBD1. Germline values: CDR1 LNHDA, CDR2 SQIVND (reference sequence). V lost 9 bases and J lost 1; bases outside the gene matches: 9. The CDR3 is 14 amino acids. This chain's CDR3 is CASRARGQSYEQYF. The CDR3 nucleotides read TGTGCCAGCAGGGCCCGGGGACAGTCCTACGAGCAGTACTTC.

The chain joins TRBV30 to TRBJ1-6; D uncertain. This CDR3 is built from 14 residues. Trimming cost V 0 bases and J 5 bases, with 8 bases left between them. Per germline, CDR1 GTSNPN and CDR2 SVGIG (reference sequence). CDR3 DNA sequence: TGTGCCTGGAGTGTACGGGAGAATAATTCACCCCTCCACTTT. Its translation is CAWSVRENNSPLHF.

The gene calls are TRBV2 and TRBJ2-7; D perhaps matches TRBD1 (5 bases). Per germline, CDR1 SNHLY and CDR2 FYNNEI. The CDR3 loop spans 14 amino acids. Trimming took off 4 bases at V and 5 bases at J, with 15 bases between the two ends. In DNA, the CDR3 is TGTGCCAGCAGTGTATGGTCAGGGCTCGACGAGCAGTACTTC. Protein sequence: CASSVWSGLDEQYF.

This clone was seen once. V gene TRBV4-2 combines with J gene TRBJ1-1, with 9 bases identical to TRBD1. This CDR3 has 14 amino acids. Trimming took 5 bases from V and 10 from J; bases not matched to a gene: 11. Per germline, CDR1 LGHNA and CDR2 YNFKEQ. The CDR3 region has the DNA TGTGCCAGCAGCAGTCGACAGGGGGAGTGGGGAGCTTTCTTT. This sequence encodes CASSSRQGEWGAFF.

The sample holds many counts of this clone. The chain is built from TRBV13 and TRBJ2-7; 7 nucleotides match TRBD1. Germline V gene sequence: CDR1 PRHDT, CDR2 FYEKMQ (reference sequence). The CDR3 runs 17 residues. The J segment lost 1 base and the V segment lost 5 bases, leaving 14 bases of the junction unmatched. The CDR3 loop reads CASSPSLGPGGSYEQYF. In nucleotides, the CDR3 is TGTGCCAGCAGCCCCTCTTTAGGGCCAGGGGGATCCTACGAGCAGTACTTC.

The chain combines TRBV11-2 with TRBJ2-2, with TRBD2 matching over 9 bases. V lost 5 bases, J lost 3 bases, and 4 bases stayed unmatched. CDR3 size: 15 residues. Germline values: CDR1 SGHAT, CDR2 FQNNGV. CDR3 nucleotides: TGTGCCAGCAGCGTTAGCGGGAGAGACACCGGGGAGCTGTTTTTT. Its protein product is CASSVSGRDTGELFF.

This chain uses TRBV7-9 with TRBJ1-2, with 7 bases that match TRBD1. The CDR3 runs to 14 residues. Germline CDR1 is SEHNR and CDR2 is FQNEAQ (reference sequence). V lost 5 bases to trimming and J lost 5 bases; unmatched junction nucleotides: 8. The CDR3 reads CASSPRDRLYGYTF. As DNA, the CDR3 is TGTGCCAGCAGCCCGAGGGACAGATTGTATGGCTACACCTTC.

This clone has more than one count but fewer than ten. The chain's CDR3 is CASSLSGYQPQHF. CDR3 nucleotides: TGTGCCAGCAGTTTGTCGGGGTATCAGCCCCAGCATTTT. V and J are TRBV28 and TRBJ1-5; the D is unclear. The CDR3 is 13 residues long. V lost 3 bases and J lost 5, with 8 bases in between. Germline V gene lookup returns CDR1 MDHEN and CDR2 SYDVKM.

The CDR3: CASSQVAGGQETQYF. As DNA, the CDR3 is TGCGCCAGCAGCCAAGTAGCGGGGGGACAAGAGACCCAGTACTTC. This chain connects TRBV4-1 to TRBJ2-5; 10 positions match TRBD2. Per germline, CDR1 MGHRA and CDR2 YSYEKL. V was pared by 1 base and J by 2 bases, with 1 base of the junction left unmatched. This CDR3 is built from 15 residues.

The CDR3 region is CASSDPKTRGYGYTF. The CDR3 nucleotides read TGCGCCAGCAGCGACCCTAAGACTAGGGGCTATGGCTACACCTTC. The V and J genes are TRBV5-1 and TRBJ1-2, with D perhaps TRBD1 (5 bases). This CDR3 comprises 15 residues. Germline-derived CDR1 and CDR2 are SGHRS and YFSETQ. V lost 4 bases, J lost 4 bases, and 17 bases lay in between.

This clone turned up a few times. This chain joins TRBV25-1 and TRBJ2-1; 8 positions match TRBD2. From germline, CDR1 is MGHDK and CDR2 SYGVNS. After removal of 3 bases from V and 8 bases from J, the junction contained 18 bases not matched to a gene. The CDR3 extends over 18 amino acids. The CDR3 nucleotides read TGTGCCAGCAGTGAGTCACGTAGCGGGACCATCGGGGGGGATGAGCAGTTCTTC. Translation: CASSESRSGTIGGDEQFF.

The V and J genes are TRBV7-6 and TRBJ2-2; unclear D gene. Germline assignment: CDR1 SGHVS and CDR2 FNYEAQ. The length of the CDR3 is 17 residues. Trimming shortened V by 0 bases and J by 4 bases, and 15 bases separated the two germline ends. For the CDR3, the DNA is TGTGCCAGCAGCTTAGCGGCGGCACGGGTGGCCACCGGGGAGCTGTTTTTT. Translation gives CASSLAAARVATGELFF.

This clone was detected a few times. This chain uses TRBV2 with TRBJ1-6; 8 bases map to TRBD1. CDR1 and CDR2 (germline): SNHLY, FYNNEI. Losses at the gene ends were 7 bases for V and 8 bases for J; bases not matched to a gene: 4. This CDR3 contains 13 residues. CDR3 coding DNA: TGTGCCAGCAAAACAGGGGGGGATTCACCCCTCCACTTT. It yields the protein CASKTGGDSPLHF.

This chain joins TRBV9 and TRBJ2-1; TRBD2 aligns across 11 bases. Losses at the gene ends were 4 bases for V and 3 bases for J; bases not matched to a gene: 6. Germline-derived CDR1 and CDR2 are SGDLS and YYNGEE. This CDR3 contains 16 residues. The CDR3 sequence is CASSSIAGGSYNEQFF. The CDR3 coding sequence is TGTGCCAGCAGCTCAATAGCGGGAGGGAGCTACAATGAGCAGTTCTTC.

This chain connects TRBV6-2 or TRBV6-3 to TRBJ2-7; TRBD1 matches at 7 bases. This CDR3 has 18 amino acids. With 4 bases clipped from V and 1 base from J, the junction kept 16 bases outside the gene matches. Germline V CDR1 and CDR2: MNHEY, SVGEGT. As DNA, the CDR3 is TGTGCCAGCAGTTCAACGGCGACCGGGACAGCGACATCCTACGAGCAGTACTTC. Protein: CASSSTATGTATSYEQYF.

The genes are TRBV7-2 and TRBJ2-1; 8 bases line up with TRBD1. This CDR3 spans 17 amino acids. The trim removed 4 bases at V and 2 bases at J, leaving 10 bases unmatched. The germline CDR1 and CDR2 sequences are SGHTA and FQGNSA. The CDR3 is CASSSQIGQGPYNEQFF. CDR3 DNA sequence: TGTGCCAGCAGCTCTCAAATCGGACAGGGTCCCTACAATGAGCAGTTCTTC.

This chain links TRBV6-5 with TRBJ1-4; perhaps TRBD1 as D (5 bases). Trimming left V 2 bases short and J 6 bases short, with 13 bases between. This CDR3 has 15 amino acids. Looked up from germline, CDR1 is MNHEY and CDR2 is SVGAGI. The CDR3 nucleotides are TGTGCCAGCAGTTACGGGGGGGATCGTCATGAAAAACTGTTTTTT. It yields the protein CASSYGGDRHEKLFF.

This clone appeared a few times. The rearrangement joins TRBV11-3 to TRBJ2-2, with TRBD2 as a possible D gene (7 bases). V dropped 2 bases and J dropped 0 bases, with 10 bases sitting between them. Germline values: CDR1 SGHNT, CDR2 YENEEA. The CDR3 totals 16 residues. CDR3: CASSLYGGPNTGELFF. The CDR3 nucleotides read TGTGCCAGCAGCTTATACGGGGGGCCGAACACCGGGGAGCTGTTTTTT. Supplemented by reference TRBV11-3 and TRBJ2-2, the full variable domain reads EAGVVQSPRYKIIEKKQPVAFWCNPISGHNTLYWYLQNLGQGPELLIRYENEEAVDDSQLPKDRFSAERLKGVDSTLKIQPAELGDSAVYLCASSLYGGPNTGELFFGEGSRLTVL.

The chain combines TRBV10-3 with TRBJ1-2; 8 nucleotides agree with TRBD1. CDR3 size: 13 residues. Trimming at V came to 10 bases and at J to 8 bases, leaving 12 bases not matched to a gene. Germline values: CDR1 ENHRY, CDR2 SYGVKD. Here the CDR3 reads CASNTGGMGGYTF. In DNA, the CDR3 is TGTGCCAGCAATACAGGGGGAATGGGGGGCTACACCTTC.

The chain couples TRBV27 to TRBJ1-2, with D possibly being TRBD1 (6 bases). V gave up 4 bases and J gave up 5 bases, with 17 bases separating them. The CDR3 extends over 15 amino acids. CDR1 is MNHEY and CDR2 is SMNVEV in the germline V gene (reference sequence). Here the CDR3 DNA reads TGTGCCAGCAGTTCACTTTTCGGGACACCGTATGGCTACACCTTC. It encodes CASSSLFGTPYGYTF.